The source of this T cell receptor beta chain is a study of T cells after yellow fever vaccination. In its sample, this clonotype was seen a few times. Germline CDR1 is SGHRS and CDR2 is YFSETQ. V shed 5 bases and J shed 3 bases, with 14 bases lying between them. This CDR3 has 14 residues. TCRdb redid the calling of the 5' RACE reads with MiXCR, one entry per CDR3 protein. This table holds about 300,000 distinct CDR3 sequences, around 3.9% found once. The chain uses TRBV5-1 and TRBJ2-5; either TRBD1 or TRBD2 may fit D (5 bases each). Sequenced here: PBMCs, sampled 5 days after the yellow fever booster vaccination. This receptor was identified in a man younger than 35 who received the YFV17D yellow fever vaccine. In DNA form, the CDR3 reads TGCGCCAGCAGTCGAAAGGGACGGAAAGAGACCCAGTACTTC. This codes for CASSRKGRKETQYF.